Following are 27 T cell receptor beta chains from one sample sequenced in a study of T-cell reconstitution after alpha-beta-depleted transplantation in children. The TCRbeta library was prepared with unique molecular identifiers. Each CDR3 protein gets one entry after TCRdb re-called the PCR reads with MiXCR. The sample consists of 60,000 to 80,000 distinct CDR3 sequences, 6% to 8% of them appearing once. The source material was PBMCs from the stem cell graft donor, sampled from the stem cell graft. Receptor source: a human donor who donated a stem cell graft to a child with acute lymphoblastic leukemia.

This clonotype was found many times. The rearrangement uses TRBV7-2 and TRBJ2-6; unclear D gene. Germline CDR1 is SGHTA and CDR2 is FQGNSA. The length of the CDR3 is 16 residues. Between the trimmed V and J ends, which lost 3 bases and 0 bases, there was a span of 9 bases. CDR3 sequence: CASSFPRSSGANVLTF. As DNA, the CDR3 is TGTGCCAGCAGCTTTCCACGGTCCTCTGGGGCCAACGTCCTGACTTTC.

This clonotype has ten or more counts. The chain couples TRBV4-3 to TRBJ2-1; D not certain. CDR1 and CDR2 (germline): LGHNA, YSLEER. This CDR3 region has 13 residues. The germline V and J ends were trimmed by 0 bases and 12 bases, with 12 bases remaining between them. DNA of the CDR3: TGCGCCAGCAGCCAAGAAGAGTCTAGAGCGCAGTTCTTC. As protein: CASSQEESRAQFF.

There are many counts of this clonotype. The rearrangement links TRBV20-1 to TRBJ2-1; D might be TRBD1 or TRBD2, each matching 5 bases. The V end was cut by 6 bases, the J end by 0 bases, with 12 bases between. This CDR3 is built from 14 residues. Germline V gives CDR1 DFQATT, CDR2 SNEGSKA (reference sequence). The CDR3 coding sequence is TGCAGTGCCCTCGGGACCTCCTCCTACAATGAGCAGTTCTTC. This codes for CSALGTSSYNEQFF.

This clonotype was counted ten times or more. The chain has TRBV19 and TRBJ2-1, with TRBD2 matching 9 bases. The germline CDR1 and CDR2 sequences are LNHDA and SQIVND (reference sequence). This CDR3 comprises 15 residues. V was pared by 3 bases and J by 1 base, with 1 base of the junction left unmatched. CDR3 region: CASSISGGSYNEQFF. As DNA, the CDR3 is TGTGCCAGTAGTATCAGCGGGGGGTCCTACAATGAGCAGTTCTTC.

V gene TRBV7-3 combines with J gene TRBJ2-7, with unresolved D. Trimming removed 0 bases at V and 3 bases at J, with 9 bases between. CDR1 SGHTA and CDR2 FQGTGA come from the germline V gene. The CDR3 is 14 residues long. CDR3 region: CASSLTGKGYEQYF. The DNA of the CDR3 is TGTGCCAGCAGCTTAACAGGGAAAGGCTACGAGCAGTACTTC.

This clonotype was observed at least ten times. This sequence joins TRBV5-8 and TRBJ1-1, with D hard to call. V lost 0 bases, J lost 1 base, and 10 bases lay in between. The V gene's germline CDR1 is SGHTS and CDR2 YDEGEE. The CDR3 loop spans 15 amino acids. CDR3 sequence reads: CASSLGTWWNTEAFF. The CDR3, as DNA: TGTGCCAGCAGCTTGGGGACCTGGTGGAACACTGAAGCTTTCTTT. The entire variable domain, with the rest obtained from reference TRBV5-8 and TRBJ1-1, is as follows: EAGVTQSPTHLIKTRGQQATLRCSPISGHTSVYWYQQALGLGLQFLLWYDEGEERNRGNFPPRFSGRQFPNYSSELNVNALELEDSALYLCASSLGTWWNTEAFFGQGTRLTVV.

This chain uses TRBV7-2 with TRBJ2-3, with 9 bases identical to TRBD1. J lost 9 bases, V lost 0 bases, and 13 bases had no gene match. Per the germline V gene, CDR1 is SGHTA and CDR2 is FQGNSA. The CDR3 covers 17 residues. The CDR3 loop reads CASSLAPGQGMGKTQYF. DNA of the CDR3: TGTGCCAGCAGCTTAGCTCCGGGACAGGGAATGGGGAAGACGCAGTATTTT.

Ten or more counts support this clonotype. V and J are TRBV29-1 and TRBJ2-3, with D perhaps given as TRBD1 or TRBD2 (7 bases each). Trimming stripped 7 bases from V and 2 bases from J, with 16 bases between. CDR3 length equals 14 residues. Per the germline V gene, CDR1 is SQVTM and CDR2 is ANQGSEA. The CDR3 is CSAGGAKVTDTQYF. In nucleotides, the CDR3 is TGCAGCGCAGGGGGGGCAAAGGTCACAGATACGCAGTATTTT.

In this sample, this clonotype turned up many times. The chain couples TRBV13 to TRBJ1-1; unclear D gene. There are 13 residues in the CDR3. The germline V and J ends were trimmed by 7 bases and 1 base, with 10 bases remaining between them. The germline V gene encodes CDR1 PRHDT and CDR2 FYEKMQ (reference sequence). The CDR3 loop reads CASIRSRNTEAFF. As DNA, the CDR3 is TGTGCCAGCATAAGGAGTCGGAACACTGAAGCTTTCTTT.

This clonotype occurred many times. The V and J genes are TRBV20-1 and TRBJ1-3; TRBD1 is a possible D gene (5 bases). V gave up 1 base and J gave up 0 bases, with 13 bases separating them. This CDR3 is 16 amino acids long. The germline V gene encodes CDR1 DFQATT and CDR2 SNEGSKA (reference sequence). The CDR3, as DNA: TGCAGTGCTAGAGCGGGGGGTACCTCCTCTGGAAACACCATATATTTT. Amino acids: CSARAGGTSSGNTIYF.

This clonotype was counted many times. CDR3 bases: TGCAGTGCTAGGGATCCCGGGGGGGCCAACTCTGAAGCTTTCTTT. This gives the protein CSARDPGGANSEAFF. The chain has TRBV20-1 and TRBJ1-1; D might be TRBD1 (6 bases). The CDR3 spans 15 residues. The V end was cut by 3 bases, the J end by 6 bases, with 20 bases between. Looked up from germline, CDR1 is DFQATT and CDR2 is SNEGSKA (reference sequence).

This clonotype was seen many times. The chain is built from TRBV6-2 or TRBV6-3 and TRBJ1-6, with D tentatively TRBD1 (5 bases). Trimming cost V 5 bases and J 9 bases, with 20 bases left between them. The CDR3 sequence is 16 residues long. Germline-derived CDR1 and CDR2 are MNHEY and SVGEGT. CDR3 bases: TGTGCCAGCAGTACCAGGACTCAGGGAAGGCTTTCACCCCTCCACTTT. This sequence encodes CASSTRTQGRLSPLHF.

V is TRBV6-1 and J is TRBJ2-1; 8 nucleotides match TRBD2. V shed 8 bases, J shed 7 bases, and the junction held 10 bases outside the gene matches. CDR3 size: 14 residues. From germline, CDR1 is MNHNS and CDR2 SASEGT. DNA for the CDR3: TGTGCCAGCTCCGTGGGGCGGGAGGCAAATGAGCAGTTCTTC. This codes for CASSVGREANEQFF.

This clonotype showed up many times. The chain couples TRBV18 to TRBJ2-1, with 9 positions matching TRBD1. This CDR3 has 14 amino acids. Germline V gene lookup returns CDR1 KGHSH and CDR2 LQKENI. The V segment lost 2 bases and the J segment 6 bases; nucleotides outside the gene matches: 2. The CDR3 sequence: CASSPKTGGNEQFF. The CDR3 nucleotides are TGTGCCAGCTCACCAAAGACAGGGGGCAATGAGCAGTTCTTC.

There are many counts of this clonotype. This rearrangement joins TRBV6-1 to TRBJ2-5; 12 bases line up with TRBD1. CDR3 length: 15 residues. CDR1 and CDR2 from the germline V gene are MNHNS and SASEGT. CDR3 amino acids: CVSAGTGGGEETQYF. In nucleotides, the CDR3 is TGTGTATCGGCAGGGACAGGGGGCGGCGAGGAGACCCAGTACTTC.

This clonotype was counted ten times or more. V gene TRBV5-1 combines with J gene TRBJ1-6; 7 nucleotides align to TRBD1. Germline V lookup: CDR1 SGHRS, CDR2 YFSETQ. The CDR3 spans 15 residues. V lost 2 bases and J lost 7; bases outside the gene matches: 6. The CDR3 here is CASSLDRGRNSPLHF. CDR3 nucleotide sequence: TGCGCCAGCAGCTTAGATAGGGGGCGGAATTCACCCCTCCACTTT. Full variable domain (remainder filled in from reference TRBV5-1 and TRBJ1-6): KAGVTQTPRYLIKTRGQQVTLSCSPISGHRSVSWYQQTPGQGLQFLFEYFSETQRNKGNFPGRFSGRQFSNSRSEMNVSTLELGDSALYLCASSLDRGRNSPLHFGNGTRLTVT.

This clonotype showed up many times. V is TRBV5-1 and J is TRBJ2-2; perhaps TRBD1 as D (5 bases). Germline values: CDR1 SGHRS, CDR2 YFSETQ. V was cut by 0 bases and J by 0 bases, with 6 bases left in between. The CDR3 totals 15 residues. Here the CDR3 reads CASSLGGANTGELFF. The CDR3 DNA follows: TGCGCCAGCAGCTTGGGGGGCGCGAACACCGGGGAGCTGTTTTTT.

There are many counts of this clonotype. The chain links TRBV7-2 to TRBJ1-5; D gene ambiguous. V was trimmed by 4 bases and J by 7 bases, leaving 8 bases between them. The CDR3 has 12 residues. Germline assignment: CDR1 SGHTA and CDR2 FQGNSA. The CDR3 loop reads CASSSGGQPQHF. In DNA form, the CDR3 reads TGTGCCAGCAGCTCAGGAGGGCAGCCCCAGCATTTT.

This clonotype was seen at least ten times. The rearrangement uses TRBV6-5 and TRBJ2-5; 7 positions match TRBD2. Per germline, CDR1 MNHEY and CDR2 SVGAGI. The CDR3 is made up of 16 amino acids. The ends lost 2 bases at V and 0 bases at J; junction bases unmatched: 6. CDR3 loop: CASSYGLAGHQETQYF. DNA for the CDR3: TGTGCCAGCAGTTACGGTTTAGCGGGCCACCAAGAGACCCAGTACTTC.

This clonotype was found many times. The chain links TRBV18 to TRBJ1-5; D may be TRBD1 (6 bases). V gave up 1 base and J gave up 5 bases, with 18 bases separating them. The CDR3 has 17 residues. Germline-derived CDR1 and CDR2 are KGHSH and LQKENI. In DNA form, the CDR3 reads TGTGCCAGCTCACCACGCCACACAGGGACAAGATATCAGCCCCAGCATTTT. Translated, it gives CASSPRHTGTRYQPQHF.

The chain employs TRBV15 and TRBJ2-1, with TRBD1 matching 9 bases. The CDR3 has 14 residues. Germline assignment: CDR1 LNHNV and CDR2 YYDKDF (reference sequence). Trimming took 3 bases from V and 10 from J; bases not matched to a gene: 7. Written as DNA, the CDR3 is TGTGCCACCAGCAGGGGACAGGGTCAAGAGGAGCAGTTCTTC. Its protein product is CATSRGQGQEEQFF. Full variable domain (remainder filled in from reference TRBV15 and TRBJ2-1): DAMVIQNPRYQVTQFGKPVTLSCSQTLNHNVMYWYQQKSSQAPKLLFHYYDKDFNNEADTPDNFQSRRPNTSFCFLDIRSPGLGDTAMYLCATSRGQGQEEQFFGPGTRLTVL.

This clonotype has at least ten counts. The genes are TRBV3-1 and TRBJ2-7, with D maybe TRBD1 (6 bases). With 4 bases removed from V and 3 bases from J, the gap between germline ends came to 19 bases. The CDR3 is 16 residues long. Per the germline V gene, CDR1 is LGHDT and CDR2 is YNNKEL (reference sequence). For the CDR3, the DNA is TGTGCCAGCAGCCGGCCAGGGACACTCGCGGGCTACGAGCAGTACTTC. Translation gives CASSRPGTLAGYEQYF.

This clonotype was observed at least ten times. The genes are TRBV5-4 and TRBJ2-1; D unresolved. Per germline, CDR1 SGHNT and CDR2 YYREEE (reference sequence). The length of the CDR3 is 11 residues. V was trimmed by 7 bases and J by 3 bases, leaving 5 bases between them. The CDR3 loop reads CASVDYNEQFF. In DNA, the CDR3 is TGTGCCAGCGTTGACTACAATGAGCAGTTCTTC.

The rearrangement uses TRBV6-1 and TRBJ2-7; 10 bases agree with TRBD1. The CDR3 spans 15 residues. With 5 bases clipped from V and 0 bases from J, the junction kept 4 bases outside the gene matches. Germline V gene data show CDR1 as MNHNS and CDR2 as SASEGT. The CDR3 region is CASSNRDRGSYEQYF. DNA of the CDR3: TGTGCCAGCAGTAACCGGGACAGGGGCTCCTACGAGCAGTACTTC.

This chain uses TRBV29-1 with TRBJ2-1, with TRBD2 matching over 8 bases. J lost 9 bases, V lost 2 bases, and 6 bases had no gene match. Germline V gene sequence: CDR1 SQVTM, CDR2 ANQGSEA. This CDR3 spans 13 amino acids. The CDR3 is CSVEKGLVSEQFF. CDR3 DNA: TGCAGCGTTGAAAAGGGACTAGTGAGTGAGCAGTTCTTC.

The chain recombines TRBV29-1 with TRBJ2-3, with 8 bases matching TRBD2. The V gene's germline CDR1 is SQVTM and CDR2 ANQGSEA. CDR3 length: 14 residues. CDR3 protein: CRSRAGVPTDTQYF. In DNA, the CDR3 is TGCAGGTCCCGAGCGGGGGTCCCGACAGATACGCAGTATTTT.

A few counts support this clonotype. This sequence joins TRBV6-5 and TRBJ1-5, with TRBD1 as a possible D gene (5 bases). V was trimmed by 0 bases and J by 3 bases, leaving 15 bases between them. The CDR3 totals 17 residues. Per germline, CDR1 MNHEY and CDR2 SVGAGI. CDR3 in amino acids: CASSYSPDVGANQPQHF. The DNA for the CDR3 is TGTGCCAGCAGTTACTCTCCCGATGTAGGGGCCAATCAGCCCCAGCATTTT.